This TCR beta chain was retrieved from a study of blood T cell repertoires in COVID-19 (dated by TCRdb to between 2020 and 2021). Some background on the complete study: Samples from collaborators originated in the United States, Italy and Spain and spanned both the acute and convalescent phases of COVID-19. The repertoires were released in a freely available public database meant as a resource for research on the immune response to SARS-CoV-2. Samples came from the ongoing ImmuneRACE study (first 160 participants) plus 1,254 subjects from 6 global collaborators. Deeply sampled blood TCRbeta repertoires from subjects exposed to, actively infected with, or recovered from COVID-19 were included in the dataset. Nearly every sample came with metadata listing a de-identified subject ID, COVID-19 status, age in years and sex. The prospective study material was composed of cDNA or gDNA derived from T cells, B-cell-depleted T cells, or PBMCs. Where HLA class I and class II types were available, the types were taken from metadata supplied by the sample provider, not from assay-based typing.

The immunoSEQ Assay, a bias-controlled multiplex PCR, was used to amplify TCRbeta CDR3 regions from genomic DNA. As for how the authors treated the data: The number of nucleated cells in each sample was estimated from the amplification of reference gene primers within the assay. To quantify the absolute abundance of each unique TCRbeta CDR3 rearrangement, sequence reads were collapsed and filtered. Productive Simpson clonality was computed per sample as the square root of Simpson's diversity index over productive rearrangements. What TCRdb holds here is the immuneACCESS table cut down to in-frame rearrangements. Part of the clones is not present; checked against another copy, under half of the missing clones reflect an unresolved V gene, and the others are unexplained. The V and J calls and clone size come from that table; D and trimming were worked out from the DNA. For this sample the table gives some 270,000 clones, of which 85% to 90% were detected only once. Clones ranked in the top ten supply 1.9% of the sample.

Paper-wide results and their limitations: How much clinical and demographic metadata was included differed by source and by participant, and the metadata was provided uncurated.

CDR1 is given as MNHEY and CDR2 as SVGAGI, both from the germline V gene. V lost 1 base and J lost 7 bases, and the count of bases not matched to a germline gene is 2. From its cysteine to its phenylalanine, the CDR3 spans 13 amino acids. Only CDR3 DNA remains: 39 bases, in frame from the first base. Of note for this clone: Its antigen is not yet known. No per-base quality is available; no much larger clone lies one base away. Different DNA sequences within this sample yield the same CDR3.

Enrolling through a virtual design, the prospective study's participants ranged in age from roughly 18 to 100 years and lived across about two dozen United States geographic areas. In the prospective study, participants were assigned to cohorts based on the clinical history participants reported in a screening survey and a study questionnaire. Recovered participants in ImmuneRACE Cohort 3 were defined by two consecutive negative NP/OP PCR tests, clearance by a healthcare professional, or resolution of symptoms. Each participant in the prospective study had whole blood, serum and a nasopharyngeal or oropharyngeal swab collected by mobile phlebotomists. Over a 2-month period, participants in the prospective study had the option of providing additional blood draws and questionnaires. Blood samples from the prospective study were shipped frozen or at room temperature prior to DNA extraction.

The source of this sequence is a woman aged 55 to 70 who had recovered from COVID-19. The rearranged chain carries TRBV6-5 and TRBJ1-2; TRBD1 agrees with 8 junctional bases. The sequenced sample was PBMCs or T cells enriched from blood (not recorded which). The CDR3 has the sequence CASSYYRGGGYTF. The nucleotides read TGTGCCAGCAGTTACTACAGGGGGGGTGGCTACACCTTC.